This T cell receptor (beta chain) emerged from a study of blood T cell repertoires in COVID-19 (TCRdb year 2020). For the wider study: The collaborator samples originated in the United States, Italy and Spain and spanned the acute and convalescent phases of COVID-19. The material from the prospective study consisted of cDNA or gDNA derived from T cells, B-cell-depleted T cells, or PBMCs. Deeply sampled blood TCRbeta repertoires from subjects exposed to, actively infected with, or recovered from COVID-19 were included in the dataset. The repertoires were released in a freely available public database intended as a resource for research on the immune response to SARS-CoV-2. Samples came from the ongoing ImmuneRACE study (first 160 participants) plus 1,254 subjects from 6 global collaborators. Nearly every sample came with metadata listing a de-identified subject ID, COVID-19 status, age in years and sex. Where available, HLA class I and class II types were obtained from metadata supplied by the sample provider rather than from assay-based typing.

A second Seattle source provided samples from volunteer blood donors who had recovered from COVID-19. Whole blood was collected in K2EDTA tubes by collaborating institutions according to the institutions' own protocols. For TCRbeta analysis, collaborators shipped samples as frozen whole blood, isolated PBMCs, or DNA extracted from either of those sample types. The immunoSEQ Assay, a bias-controlled multiplex PCR, was used to amplify TCRbeta CDR3 regions from genomic DNA. From the authors' description of their analysis: The number of nucleated cells in each sample was estimated by amplification of reference gene primers within the assay. Sequence reads were collapsed and filtered to measure the absolute abundance of every unique TCRbeta CDR3 rearrangement. For each sample, productive Simpson clonality was calculated as the square root of Simpson's diversity index across productive rearrangements. Drawn from immuneACCESS, this table holds only the in-frame rearrangements with V and J called that TCRdb kept. Clones are partly lost; checked studies trace under half to an unresolved V gene and leave the rest unexplained. The V and J calls and clone size come from that table; D and trimming were worked out from the DNA. A total of 250,000 to 350,000 clones appear in this sample, about 89% of them only once. The top ten constitute 0.9% to 1% of the sample.

This clone was detected only once. The antigen it recognizes is unknown. No per-base quality is available; no much larger clone lies one base away. Study-wide conclusions, independent of this receptor: How much clinical and demographic metadata was included differed by source and by participant, and the metadata was provided uncurated.

The CDR3 runs 14 residues from the cysteine to the phenylalanine. CDR3 DNA only is kept here, 42 bases in frame from base 1. V ends up 4 bases short and J 1 base short, with an unmatched junction base count of 3. According to the germline V gene, CDR1 reads SGHDT and CDR2 reads YYEEEE. Here the chain combines TRBV5-6 and TRBJ1-1; 8 bases in the middle match TRBD1. Material for sequencing was peripheral blood. The sequence came from a woman aged 40-49 years who had recovered from COVID-19. DNA sequence: TGTGCCAGCAGCAAGACAGGGGCGAACACTGAAGCTTTCTTT. Its amino acids are CASSKTGANTEAFF.